The clone carrying this T cell receptor (beta chain) was found once. Its antigen is currently unknown. Those who donated, Caucasian adults without exception, all lived in Nashville, Tennessee. The data originate from a study of shared clonotypes between healthy human individuals. Notes on the study in general: Generation probability values for non-shared clonotypes were lower than those for clonotypes shared by all four donors.

Some clones are missing from TCRdb's copy, which holds only in-frame ones; the method was immunoSEQ multiplex PCR. The table shows 600,000 to 800,000 clones, with over 55% occurring only once. CDR3 size: 15 residues. CDR1 and CDR2 from the germline V gene are MNHNS and SASEGT. V was clipped by 0 bases and J by 7 bases; unmatched bases: 7. The receptor's source is a woman in her twenties or thirties in good health. The specimen sequenced was memory CD4+ T cells sorted from blood. Subset described: CD45RA-negative fraction. This sequence joins TRBV6-1 and TRBJ2-3; 7 bases fit TRBD2. The CDR3 protein is CASSEAGLVGYTQYF. DNA for the CDR3: TGTGCCAGCAGTGAAGCTGGACTAGTAGGTTATACGCAGTATTTT.